The entry below gives a single TCR beta chain sequence along with its context. This sample was included in a study of brain T cells in children with intractable seizures. Data came from immunoSEQ multiplex PCR; TCRdb stores just in-frame clones and leaves some out. The data contain under 400,000 clones, approximately 93% of them seen just once; the ten biggest clones take up about 5.8%. The time point: blood from clinic visit 5 months post-surgery; TSC patient then seizure free. The sequenced cases were selected for having the highest brain T cell transcript signatures. At least one anti-epileptic drug was given before surgery. Trimming cost V 3 bases and J 5 bases; bases outside gene matches: 3. Germline V gene lookup returns CDR1 SGDLS and CDR2 YYNGEE. The CDR3 contains 15 residues.

This sequence joins TRBV9 and TRBJ2-2, with 11 positions matching TRBD2. The sample consisted of peripheral blood, taken approximately 5 months after surgery. This clonotype was sampled from a boy younger than two with tuberous sclerosis and intractable seizures. The CDR3 loop reads CASSAGTSGTGELFF. Written as DNA, the CDR3 is TGTGCCAGCAGCGCAGGGACTAGCGGAACCGGGGAGCTGTTTTTT.